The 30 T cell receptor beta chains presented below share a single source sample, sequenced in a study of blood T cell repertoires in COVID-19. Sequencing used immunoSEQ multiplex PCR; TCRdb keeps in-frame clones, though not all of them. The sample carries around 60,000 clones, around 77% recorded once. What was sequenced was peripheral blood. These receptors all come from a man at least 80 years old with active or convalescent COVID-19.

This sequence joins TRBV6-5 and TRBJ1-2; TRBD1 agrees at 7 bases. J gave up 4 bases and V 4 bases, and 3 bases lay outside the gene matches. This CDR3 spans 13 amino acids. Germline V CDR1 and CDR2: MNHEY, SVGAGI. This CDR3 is CASSFGTVYGYTF. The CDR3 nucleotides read TGTGCCAGCAGTTTCGGGACAGTCTATGGCTACACCTTC.

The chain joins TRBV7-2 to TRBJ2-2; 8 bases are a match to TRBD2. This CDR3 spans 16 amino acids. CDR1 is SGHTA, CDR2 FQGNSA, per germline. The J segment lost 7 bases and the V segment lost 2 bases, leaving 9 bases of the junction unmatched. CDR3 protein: CASSLRGGRFIGELFF. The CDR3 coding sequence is TGTGCCAGCAGCTTAAGGGGCGGGAGGTTCATCGGGGAGCTGTTTTTT.

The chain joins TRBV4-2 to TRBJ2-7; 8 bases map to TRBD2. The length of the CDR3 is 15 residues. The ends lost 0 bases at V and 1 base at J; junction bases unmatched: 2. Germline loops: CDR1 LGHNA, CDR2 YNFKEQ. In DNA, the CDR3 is TGTGCCAGCAGCCAAGACGGACTAGCTTCCTACGAGCAGTACTTC. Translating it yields CASSQDGLASYEQYF.

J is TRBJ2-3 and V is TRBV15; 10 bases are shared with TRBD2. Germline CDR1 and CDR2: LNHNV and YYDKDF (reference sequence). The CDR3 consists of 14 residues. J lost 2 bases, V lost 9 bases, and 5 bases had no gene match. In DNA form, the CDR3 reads TGTGCCACGGAAGCGGGAGGGCCCACAGATACGCAGTATTTT. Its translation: CATEAGGPTDTQYF.

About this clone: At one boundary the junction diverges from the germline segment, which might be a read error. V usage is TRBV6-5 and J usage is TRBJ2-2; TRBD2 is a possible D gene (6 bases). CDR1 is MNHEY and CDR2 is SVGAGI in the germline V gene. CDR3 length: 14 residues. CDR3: CAGRAQGLTGELFF. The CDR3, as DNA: TGTGCCGGCAGGGCCCAGGGACTTACCGGGGAGCTGTTTTTT.

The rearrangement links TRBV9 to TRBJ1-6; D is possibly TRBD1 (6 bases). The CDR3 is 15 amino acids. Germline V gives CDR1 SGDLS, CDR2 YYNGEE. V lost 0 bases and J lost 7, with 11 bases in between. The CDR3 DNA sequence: TGTGCCAGCAGCGTAGATCAGGGGTTAAATTCACCCCTCCACTTT. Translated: CASSVDQGLNSPLHF.

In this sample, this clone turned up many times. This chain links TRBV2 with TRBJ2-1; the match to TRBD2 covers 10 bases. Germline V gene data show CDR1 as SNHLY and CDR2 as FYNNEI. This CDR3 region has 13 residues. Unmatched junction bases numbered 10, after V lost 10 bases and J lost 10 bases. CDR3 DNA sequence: TGTGCCACCGCCGACGGGACTAGCGACGAGCAGTTCTTC. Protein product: CATADGTSDEQFF.

Here the CDR3 reads CASSITRTDTQYF. CDR3 DNA: TGTGCCAGCTCAATAACACGCACAGATACGCAGTATTTT. The chain recombines TRBV18 with TRBJ2-3; D is unresolved. The CDR3 sequence is 13 residues long. Trimming took 5 bases from V and 1 from J, leaving 7 bases between them. CDR1 and CDR2 (germline): KGHSH, LQKENI.

The CDR3 coding sequence is TGTGCCAGCAGCTTGGAGGACAGGGCGCATTCACCCCTCCACTTT. Encoded protein: CASSLEDRAHSPLHF. This chain links TRBV5-4 with TRBJ1-6; 8 bases are a match to TRBD1. This CDR3 region has 15 residues. Germline loops: CDR1 SGHNT, CDR2 YYREEE (reference sequence). The J segment lost 8 bases and the V segment lost 0 bases, leaving 4 bases of the junction unmatched.

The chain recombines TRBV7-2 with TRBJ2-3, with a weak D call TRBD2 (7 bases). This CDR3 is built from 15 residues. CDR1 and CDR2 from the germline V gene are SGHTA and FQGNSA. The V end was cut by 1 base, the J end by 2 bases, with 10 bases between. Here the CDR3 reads CASSLEGGFTDTQYF. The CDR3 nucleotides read TGTGCCAGCAGCTTAGAGGGGGGGTTCACAGATACGCAGTATTTT. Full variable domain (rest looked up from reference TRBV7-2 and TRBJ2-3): GAGVSQSPSNKVTEKGKDVELRCDPISGHTALYWYRQSLGQGLEFLIYFQGNSAPDKSGLPSDRFSAERTGGSVSTLTIQRTQQEDSAVYLCASSLEGGFTDTQYFGPGTRLTVL.

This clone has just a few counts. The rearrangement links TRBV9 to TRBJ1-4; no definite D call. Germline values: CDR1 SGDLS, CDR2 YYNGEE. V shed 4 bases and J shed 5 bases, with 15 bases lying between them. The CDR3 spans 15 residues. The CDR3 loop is CASSLRHSPNEKLFF. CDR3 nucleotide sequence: TGTGCCAGCAGCCTCCGACACTCGCCCAATGAAAAACTGTTTTTT. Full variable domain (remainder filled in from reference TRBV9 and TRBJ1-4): DSGVTQTPKHLITATGQRVTLRCSPRSGDLSVYWYQQSLDQGLQFLIQYYNGEERAKGNILERFSAQQFPDLHSELNLSSLELGDSALYFCASSLRHSPNEKLFFGSGTQLSVL.

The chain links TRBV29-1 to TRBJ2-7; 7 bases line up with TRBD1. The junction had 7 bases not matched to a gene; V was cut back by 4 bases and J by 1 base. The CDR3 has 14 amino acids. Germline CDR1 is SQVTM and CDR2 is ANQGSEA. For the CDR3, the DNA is TGCAGCGTTGCCCCGGGACAGAATTCCTACGAGCAGTACTTC. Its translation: CSVAPGQNSYEQYF.

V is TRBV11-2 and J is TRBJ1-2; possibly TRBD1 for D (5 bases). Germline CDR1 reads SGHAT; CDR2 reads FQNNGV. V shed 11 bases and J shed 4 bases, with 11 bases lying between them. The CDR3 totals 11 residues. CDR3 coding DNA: TGTGCCGTCGGGGGTGCCTATGGCTACACCTTC. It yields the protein CAVGGAYGYTF.

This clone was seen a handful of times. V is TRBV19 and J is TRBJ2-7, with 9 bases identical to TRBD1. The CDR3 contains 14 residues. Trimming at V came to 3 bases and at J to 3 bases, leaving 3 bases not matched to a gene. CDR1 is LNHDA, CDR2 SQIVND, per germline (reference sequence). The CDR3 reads CASSIRDRDYEQYF. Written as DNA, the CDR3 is TGTGCCAGTAGTATTCGGGACAGGGACTACGAGCAGTACTTC.

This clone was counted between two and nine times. The CDR3, as DNA: TGTGCCAGCAGCTCCCAAGCGGGAGTGTGGGAGCAGTACTTC. This codes for CASSSQAGVWEQYF. The J gene is TRBJ2-7, the V gene TRBV6-5, with 8 bases fitting TRBD2. With 6 bases clipped from V and 7 bases from J, the junction kept 11 bases outside the gene matches. This CDR3 is built from 14 residues. CDR1 and CDR2 (germline): MNHEY, SVGAGI.

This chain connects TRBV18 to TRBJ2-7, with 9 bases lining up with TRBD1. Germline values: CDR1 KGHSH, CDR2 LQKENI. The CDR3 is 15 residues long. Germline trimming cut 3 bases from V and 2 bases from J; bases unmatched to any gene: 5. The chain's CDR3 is CASSPPGQGPYEQYF. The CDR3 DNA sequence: TGTGCCAGCTCACCCCCGGGACAGGGACCCTACGAGCAGTACTTC.

The CDR3 spells CASSLGAGATDTQYF. DNA for the CDR3: TGTGCCAGCAGCTTGGGGGCGGGGGCCACAGATACGCAGTATTTT. The chain employs TRBV7-2 and TRBJ2-3; maybe TRBD2 (7 bases). This CDR3 comprises 15 residues. The V and J ends lost 3 bases and 2 bases respectively, with 12 bases between them. The V gene's germline CDR1 is SGHTA and CDR2 FQGNSA.

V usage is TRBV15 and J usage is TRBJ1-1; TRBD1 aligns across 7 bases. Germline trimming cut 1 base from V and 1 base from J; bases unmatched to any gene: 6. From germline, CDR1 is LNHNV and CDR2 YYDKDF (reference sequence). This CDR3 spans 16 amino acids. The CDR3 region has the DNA TGTGCCACCAGCAGAGGAACCGGGACAGCGAACACTGAAGCTTTCTTT. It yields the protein CATSRGTGTANTEAFF.

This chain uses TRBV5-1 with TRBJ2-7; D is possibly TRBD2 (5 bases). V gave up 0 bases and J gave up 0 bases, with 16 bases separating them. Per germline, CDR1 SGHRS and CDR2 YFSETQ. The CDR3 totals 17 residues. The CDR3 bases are TGCGCCAGCAGCTTGGATTGGCGGGCTTCGGCCTCCTACGAGCAGTACTTC. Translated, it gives CASSLDWRASASYEQYF.

Here the CDR3 DNA reads TGCGCCAGCAGCCAAGACGTTACTAGCGGGATATATACGCAGTATTTT. It is translated as CASSQDVTSGIYTQYF. The chain recombines TRBV4-3 with TRBJ2-3; 10 bases map to TRBD2. Germline assignment: CDR1 LGHNA and CDR2 YSLEER. CDR3 length: 16 residues. J lost 7 bases, V lost 0 bases, and 7 bases had no gene match.

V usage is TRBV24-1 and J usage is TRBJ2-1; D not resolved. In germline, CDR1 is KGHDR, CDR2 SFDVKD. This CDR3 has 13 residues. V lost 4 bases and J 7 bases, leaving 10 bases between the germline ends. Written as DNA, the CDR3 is TGTGCCACCAGTGACCCATCTACGAATGAGCAGTTCTTC. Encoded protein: CATSDPSTNEQFF.

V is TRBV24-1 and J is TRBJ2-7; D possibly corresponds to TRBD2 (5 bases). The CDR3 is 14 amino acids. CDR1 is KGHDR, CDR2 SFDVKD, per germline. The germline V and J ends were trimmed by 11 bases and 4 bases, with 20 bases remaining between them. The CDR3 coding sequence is TGTGCCAAATCCTCATTAGAGGGTTCTTACGAGCAGTACTTC. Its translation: CAKSSLEGSYEQYF.

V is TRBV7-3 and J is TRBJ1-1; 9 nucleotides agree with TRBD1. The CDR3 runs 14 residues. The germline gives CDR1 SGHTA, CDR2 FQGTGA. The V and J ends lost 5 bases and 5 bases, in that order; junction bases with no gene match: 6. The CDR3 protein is CASSQGQGWTEAFF. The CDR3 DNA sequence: TGTGCCAGCAGCCAAGGACAGGGGTGGACTGAAGCTTTCTTT.

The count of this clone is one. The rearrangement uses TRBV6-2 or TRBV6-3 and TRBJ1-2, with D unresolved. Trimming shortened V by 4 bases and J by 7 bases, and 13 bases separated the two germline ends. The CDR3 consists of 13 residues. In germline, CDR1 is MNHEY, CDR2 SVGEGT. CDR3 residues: CASSSELTIGYTF. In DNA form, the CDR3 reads TGTGCCAGCAGTTCCGAATTAACTATTGGCTACACCTTC.

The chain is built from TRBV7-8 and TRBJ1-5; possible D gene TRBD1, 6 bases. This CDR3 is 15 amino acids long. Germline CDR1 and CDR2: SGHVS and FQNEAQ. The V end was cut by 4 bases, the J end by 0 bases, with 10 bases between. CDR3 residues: CASSSRTDSNQPQHF. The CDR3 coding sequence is TGTGCCAGCAGCTCCCGGACAGATAGCAATCAGCCCCAGCATTTT.

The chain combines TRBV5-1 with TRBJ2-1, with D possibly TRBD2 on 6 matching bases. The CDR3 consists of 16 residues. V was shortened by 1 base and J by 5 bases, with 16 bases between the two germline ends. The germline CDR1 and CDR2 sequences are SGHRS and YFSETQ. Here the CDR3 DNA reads TGCGCCAGCAGCTTGTCGCGTGGGGGGTGGGACAATGAGCAGTTCTTC. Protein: CASSLSRGGWDNEQFF.

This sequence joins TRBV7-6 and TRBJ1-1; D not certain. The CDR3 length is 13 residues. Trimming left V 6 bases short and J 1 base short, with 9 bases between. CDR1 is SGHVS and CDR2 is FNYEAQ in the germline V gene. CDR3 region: CASSTQENTEAFF. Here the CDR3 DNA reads TGTGCCAGCAGTACCCAGGAGAACACTGAAGCTTTCTTT.

The CDR3 DNA follows: TGCGCCAGCAGCTTGACCGGGACAGGGGTAGATACGCAGTATTTT. It encodes CASSLTGTGVDTQYF. The chain joins TRBV5-1 to TRBJ2-3; the match to TRBD1 covers 10 bases. Germline assignment: CDR1 SGHRS and CDR2 YFSETQ. Losses at the gene ends were 1 base for V and 5 bases for J; bases not matched to a gene: 4. The CDR3 is 15 amino acids.

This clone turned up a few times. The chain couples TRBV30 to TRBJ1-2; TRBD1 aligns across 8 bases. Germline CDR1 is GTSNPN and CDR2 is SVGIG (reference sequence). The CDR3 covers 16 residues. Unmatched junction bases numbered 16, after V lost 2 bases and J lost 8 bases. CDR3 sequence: CAWSPGPNIRGRGYTF. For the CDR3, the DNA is TGTGCCTGGAGTCCCGGGCCAAATATCAGGGGGCGAGGCTACACCTTC.

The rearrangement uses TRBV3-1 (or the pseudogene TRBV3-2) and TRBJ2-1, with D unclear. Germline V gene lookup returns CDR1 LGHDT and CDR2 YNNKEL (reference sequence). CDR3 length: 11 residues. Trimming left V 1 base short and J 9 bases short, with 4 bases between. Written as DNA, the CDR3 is TGTGCCAGCAGCCAAGGAGCTGAGCAGTTCTTC. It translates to CASSQGAEQFF.